The T cell receptor beta chain described here comes from a study of shared clonotypes between healthy human individuals. The CDR3 runs 15 residues. V lost 0 bases to trimming and J lost 5 bases, with 12 bases between them. In germline, CDR1 is SGHRS, CDR2 YFSETQ. Using immunoSEQ multiplex PCR, the repertoire was profiled, and TCRdb retains in-frame clones only, with some absent. The data contain approximately 2.1 million clones, about 92% of them singletons. General observations from the study: Compared with clonotypes that all four donors shared, non-shared clonotypes had lower generation probabilities.

Comments on this clone: The antigen remains undetermined.

This TCR was sampled from a man aged 18 to 35 in good health. Some clones in this sample may be carry-over from other donors' samples. J is TRBJ2-4 and V is TRBV5-1; D remains ambiguous. Source material: naive CD4+ T cells from PBMCs. The subset is: CD45RA+ positively selected. In DNA form, the CDR3 reads TGCGCCAGCAGCTTGGTAGGTCCCGATCAAAACATTCAGTACTTC. Translating gives CASSLVGPDQNIQYF.